The sequence of this T cell receptor beta chain was determined in a study of cytomegalovirus exposure and HLA in healthy donors (TCRdb year 2017). Some background on the complete study: In an earlier analysis of roughly 500 of the donors, 250 to 350 Gb of sequence data and 117 million unique TCR beta sequences from 180 million or so T cells were reported. A later analysis re-analyzed previously published TCR beta repertoires from 600 to 850 donors and added high-resolution HLA genotyping to study TCR occurrence patterns. The study profiled the T cell repertoires of hundreds of subjects by immunosequencing and related them to cytomegalovirus serostatus. The study aimed to test whether cataloging public T cell receptors could reveal signatures of past pathogen exposure. The later analysis used no new phenotypic data to find candidate immune exposures, relying instead on TCR beta sequences and their occurrence across donors. In addition to the first cohort of several hundred subjects, a separate validation cohort of 120 different subjects was used. In an earlier analysis of 500 to 650 of the donors, high-throughput TCR beta sequencing was used to judge whether each TCR beta V gene segment behaved as functional or pseudogenic. Class I and class II HLA loci were covered by the typing at four-digit resolution. Across some 400 genotyped donors of the cohort, an average of roughly 200,000 unique TCR beta nucleotide sequences per donor were sequenced, and roughly 20% of those sequences were non-productive. Roughly 300 gigabases of sequencing data and 80 million or so unique TCR sequences were included in an early release covering about 600 HLA-typed donors. Every repertoire in the discovery cohort had been generated on one and the same sequencing platform. A handful of DR-DQ haplotypes were handled as single units for association and clustering because linkage in the cohort was strong. The study combined high-throughput TCR immunosequencing, statistical association of individual TCRs with disease status, and machine learning to predict cytomegalovirus infection status. Typing coverage varied by locus: roughly 629-640 donors for A, B, C, DRB1 and DQB1; roughly 500 for DQA1; about 570 for DPA1; more than 450 for DPB1. Of the roughly 390 genotyped donors, around 81% fell in the genetic ancestry cluster associated with self-reported Caucasian donors. Donor age, sex, ethnicity and CMV serostatus were compiled alongside the repertoire data. In a later genetic analysis, genome-wide SNP genotypes for 398 of the 666 donors were used, and that subset was treated as a discovery cohort. The full study reports these points: In vitro tests confirmed that three of the cytomegalovirus-associated TCR beta chains recognize cytomegalovirus antigens. When HLA alleles, especially DR and DQ, strongly co-occurred, TCR associations were difficult to assign to individual alleles. In a later genetic analysis, fewer N-insertions in productive TCRs were reported among donors in an Asian-associated ancestry cluster than the roughly 670-donor mean. The earlier analysis of approximately 540 of the donors excluded some 16 rarely observed V segments, including chromosome 9 orphons, because counts were too low. According to a later analysis, TCR association rates differed among HLA loci, with DRB1 alleles showing the most associated TCRs and HLA-C alleles showing the fewest. A later analysis found that HLA-associated TCR beta chains were more clonally expanded and had lower generation probabilities than equally common non-associated chains. In the study, about 150 TCR beta chains were listed as associated with cytomegalovirus. In both the original and validation cohorts, the classifier was reported to diagnose cytomegalovirus status with high specificity and sensitivity. Across donors, most TCR sequences were observed very rarely, whereas some public TCRs were present in many individuals. Some IMGT-functional V segments, including TRBV6-2 and TRBV6-3, could not be distinguished by the 87-base-pair reads and were therefore excluded. A group of highly shared sequence variants was considered likely to be a technical artifact of the sequencing pipeline. A later analysis associated 16,951 TCR beta sequences with specific HLA alleles at a false discovery rate of 0.05. Because some donors lacked HLA typing at each locus, the association tests relied only on the typed subset. An association between a missense DCLRE1C variant and V-gene and J-gene trimming of TCR beta chains was found in a later genetic analysis and replicated in an independent cohort. In a later analysis, most CMV-associated TCR beta chains were found to appear HLA-restricted, with HLA associations seemingly driven largely by CMV exposure. A later analysis reported that several top co-occurrence clusters appeared linked to parvovirus B19, influenza, CMV and Epstein-Barr virus. The cohort was sequenced for TCR beta chains only, and without alpha or paired-chain data the features that could be detected were limited. Correlated functional status among segregating V segments might reflect linkage disequilibrium, but an unknown experimental factor could not be ruled out. The authors suggested that the approach could potentially be extended to other disease states and immunological phenotypes. CMV serostatus was the only immune exposure information available for the cohort. A further reported finding was that TCR beta sequences accurately predicted the HLA-A and HLA-B alleles for most subjects in the first cohort. Sequencing depth was assumed to be roughly uniform across donors in the presence/absence analyses, though that assumption may not hold. An earlier analysis of around 540 of the donors showed that most TCR beta V segments appeared in productive rearrangements either about 87% or about 30% of the time, which broadly matched IMGT annotations.

The protocol used for the library was the immunoSEQ multiplex PCR assay. The multiplex PCR relied on a mix of 60 forward primers for TCR Vbeta segments and 13 reverse primers for TCR Jbeta segments. The CDR3 region of rearranged TCR beta genes was amplified from genomic DNA by a multiplex PCR assay. The amplified TCR beta libraries were sequenced on the Illumina HiSeq System as 87-base-pair reads. The paper's processing steps were these. A later analysis counted 75 million to 100 million unique TCR beta chains across the roughly 700 repertoires, and 9.5 million to 11 million of these chains were shared by at least two donors. Raw reads were error-corrected and collapsed into unique sequences with a nearest-neighbor algorithm that merged closely related sequences to remove PCR and sequencing errors. CDR3 sequences were aligned to IMGT reference sequences to assign V, D and J gene segments. For a sequence to be retained, at least a six-nucleotide match to both a V gene segment and a J gene segment was required. A rearrangement counted as productive if the CDR3 had no stop codons and remained in frame with V and J, and every other rearrangement counted as non-productive. CDR3 was defined according to IMGT convention as the region running from the second conserved V-encoded cysteine to the conserved J-encoded phenylalanine. Sequences without an unambiguous match to a single V gene segment were excluded from the earlier analysis of about 640 of the donors. In an earlier analysis of approximately 500 of the donors, a V segment was called functional when productive rearrangements were above 56.7%, and segregating when the standard deviation between donors exceeded 5%. To diagnose cytomegalovirus status from the catalog of TCR beta chain sequences, a statistical classification framework was built. A later analysis assigned V and J genes by comparing TCR nucleotide sequences with IMGT/GENE-DB human TR gene sequences. A later analysis assigned CDR3 sequences and most-parsimonious VDJ recombination scenarios with the TCRdist pipeline. A later analysis defined each TCR beta chain by its CDR3 amino acid sequence plus V-gene family, and excluded reads lacking a unique V-gene family. To address suspected cross-contamination and a sequencing artifact, a later analysis removed 450 to 700 highly shared, low-generation-probability nucleotide sequences. In a later analysis, a clonal expansion index was calculated for each public chain from normalized within-repertoire ranks of inferred template counts. Generation probabilities in a later analysis came from a VDJ recombination model fitted to out-of-frame rearrangements, and those results were checked against IGoR. A later analysis scored TCR-TCR, TCR-HLA and TCR-CMV co-occurrence with hypergeometric tests, applying a repertoire-size bias correction to TCR pairs. A later analysis estimated false discovery rates by permuting HLA or CMV assignments 20 times. In a later analysis, co-occurring TCRs were grouped using DBSCAN, and TCRdist sequence similarity was added for clustering within HLA-allele-positive subsets. For co-occurrence clustering, repertoires with fewer than 30,000 or more than 120,000 public chains were excluded, along with four to six repertoires with anomalous nucleotide sharing. What TCRdb holds here is the immuneACCESS table cut down to in-frame rearrangements. Part of the clones is not present; checked against another copy, under half of the missing clones reflect an unresolved V gene, and the others are unexplained. The DNA was the basis for D and trimming; V, J and clone size are from that table. Across this sample there are some 190,000 clones, with less than 90% seen only once. The ten largest make up around 1.4% of the sample.

The germline V gene (reference sequence) specifies SEHNR as CDR1 and FQNEAQ as CDR2. The CDR3, cysteine through phenylalanine, is 16 amino acids long. The read is trimmed to its CDR3 DNA, 48 bases read in frame from base 1. Trimming takes 5 bases off V and 1 base off J; junction bases not matched to a gene: 10. Concerning this clone itself: Its antigen target is currently unknown. No qualities accompany the bases; no much larger clone lies one base away.

The cohort was made up of roughly 670 healthy bone marrow donors. At the time of sampling, all cohort members were nominally healthy, though unrecorded immune exposures were likely present. The donor tested CMV seropositive, placing the donor among the 290 or so seropositive members of the cohort. A peripheral blood sample was collected from each donor, and TCR beta sequencing was performed on peripheral blood mononuclear cells. Genomic DNA extraction from the blood cell samples was performed with the Qiagen DNeasy Blood Extraction Kit. This clonotype was sampled from a girl aged 10-17 years in good health and CMV-seropositive. The chain is encoded by TRBV7-9 joined to TRBJ1-2; TRBD1 lines up with 7 middle nucleotides. The sample comprised PBMCs. The CDR3 sequence is CASSQERTGDNYGYTF. At the DNA level, the sequence is TGTGCCAGCAGCCAAGAGAGGACAGGAGATAACTATGGCTACACCTTC.